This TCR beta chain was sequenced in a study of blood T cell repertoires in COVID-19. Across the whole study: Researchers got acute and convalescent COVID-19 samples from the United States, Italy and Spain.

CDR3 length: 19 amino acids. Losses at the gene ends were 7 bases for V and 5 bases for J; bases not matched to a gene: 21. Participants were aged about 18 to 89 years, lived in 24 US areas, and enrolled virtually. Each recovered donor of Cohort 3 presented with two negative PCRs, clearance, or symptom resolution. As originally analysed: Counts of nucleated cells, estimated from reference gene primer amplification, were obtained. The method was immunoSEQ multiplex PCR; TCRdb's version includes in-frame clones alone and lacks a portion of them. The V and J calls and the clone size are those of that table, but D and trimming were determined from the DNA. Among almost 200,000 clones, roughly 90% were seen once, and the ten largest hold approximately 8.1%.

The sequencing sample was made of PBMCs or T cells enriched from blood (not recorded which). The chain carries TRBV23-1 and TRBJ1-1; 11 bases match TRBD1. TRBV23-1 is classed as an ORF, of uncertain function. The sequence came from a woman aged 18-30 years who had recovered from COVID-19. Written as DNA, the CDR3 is TGCGCCAGCACCCCGGGACAGGGGGGCCCGGGGTGTCAGAAAACTGAAGCTTTCTTT. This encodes CASTPGQGGPGCQKTEAFF.